A selection of T cell receptor beta chains follows, all from one sample in a study of T cells in narcolepsy. Assay: immunoSEQ multiplex PCR; the TCRdb copy retains only in-frame clones and omits some. The sample includes around 33,000 clones, roughly four fifths of them seen just once. Sequencing input: CD45RA- memory CD4+ T cells from PBMCs. Receptors originate from a human donor with narcolepsy. Both conserved end residues are part of each CDR3. The D gene is left open where the match is weak. Clone size appears in some rows only: once, few, many, or a class for an expanded clone.

D,V,J,size,CDR3,DNA
-,TRBV5-1,TRBJ2-1,-,CASSDEGRAGEQFF,TGCGCCAGCAGCGATGAGGGCAGGGCGGGTGAGCAGTTCTTC
-,TRBV4-1,TRBJ1-2,once,CASSQDFLYGYTF,TGCGCCAGCAGCCAAGACTTTTTATATGGCTACACCTTC
-,TRBV2,TRBJ2-1,once,CASSALSGRGNEQFF,TGTGCCAGCAGTGCATTATCTGGAAGAGGCAATGAGCAGTTCTTC
TRBD2,TRBV7-6,TRBJ2-5,few,CASSFRTGTSGGQETQYF,TGTGCCAGCAGCTTCCGGACAGGGACTAGCGGGGGGCAAGAGACCCAGTACTTC
-,TRBV10-3,TRBJ1-1,-,CAIRRGGVDTEAFF,TGTGCCATCAGGCGGGGGGGCGTAGACACTGAAGCTTTCTTT
-,TRBV14,TRBJ2-2,-,CASSPLGGPVPGELFF,TGTGCCAGCAGCCCCTTGGGGGGCCCGGTCCCCGGGGAGCTGTTTTTT
-,TRBV12-5,TRBJ2-3,-,CASASRGINTDTQYF,TGTGCTAGTGCCTCCCGGGGAATAAATACAGATACGCAGTATTTT
TRBD2,TRBV6-1,TRBJ2-7,-,CASRGRGAPYEQYF,TGTGCCAGCAGAGGGCGGGGGGCACCCTACGAGCAGTACTTC
-,TRBV25-1,TRBJ2-1,-,CASSEGARANNEQFF,TGTGCCAGCAGTGAGGGTGCGCGGGCCAACAATGAGCAGTTCTTC
-,TRBV19,TRBJ2-1,-,CASGRPDRDFNNEQFF,TGTGCCAGTGGCCGCCCGGACCGGGACTTCAACAATGAGCAGTTCTTC
TRBD2,TRBV5-8,TRBJ2-4,-,CASSLSGGAYIQYF,TGTGCCAGCAGCTTAAGCGGGGGGGCATACATTCAGTACTTC
-,TRBV5-1,TRBJ1-1,-,CASSRRILGGQGGTEAFF,TGCGCCAGCAGCCGGAGGATCCTAGGTGGGCAGGGCGGCACTGAAGCTTTCTTT
-,TRBV7-2,TRBJ1-2,-,CASSLSPDYGYTF,TGTGCCAGCAGCTTATCACCGGACTATGGCTACACCTTC
-,TRBV6-1,TRBJ1-6,-,CASSERDLPLHF,TGTGCCAGCAGTGAGAGGGATTTACCCCTCCACTTT
TRBD1,TRBV10-1,TRBJ1-1,-,CASAPRTGPGTEAFF,TGCGCCAGCGCTCCCCGGACAGGCCCGGGGACTGAAGCTTTCTTT
TRBD1,TRBV5-6,TRBJ1-3,-,CASRSLDREGNTIYF,TGTGCCAGCAGGAGCCTCGACAGGGAAGGAAACACCATATATTTT
-,TRBV7-8,TRBJ1-3,-,CASSLKGSGNTIYF,TGTGCCAGCAGCTTGAAGGGTTCTGGAAACACCATATATTTT
-,TRBV7-2,TRBJ2-3,few,CASSFMIDGTDTQYF,TGTGCCAGCAGCTTTATGATAGATGGCACAGATACGCAGTATTTT
-,TRBV2,TRBJ1-2,-,CASSRERGYTF,TGTGCCAGCAGCCGTGAAAGAGGCTACACCTTC
-,TRBV12-5,TRBJ2-5,-,CASGEGVSKTQYF,TGTGCTAGTGGGGAGGGGGTATCCAAGACCCAGTACTTC
-,TRBV18,TRBJ1-4,once,CASSPTGPATNEKLFF,TGTGCCAGCTCACCAACAGGGCCCGCAACTAATGAAAAACTGTTTTTT
TRBD1,TRBV7-6,TRBJ1-2,once,CASSLRQGARNGYTF,TGTGCCAGCAGCCTGAGACAGGGGGCAAGGAATGGCTACACCTTC
-,TRBV7-2,TRBJ1-3,-,CASSLVDLAGNTIYF,TGTGCCAGCAGCTTAGTAGATTTGGCTGGAAACACCATATATTTT
-,TRBV7-3,TRBJ1-4,few,CASSPVSQKLFF,TGTGCCAGCAGCCCTGTTTCACAAAAACTGTTTTTT
TRBD2,TRBV6-4,TRBJ2-1,once,CASSRTSGGPSNEQFF,TGTGCCAGCAGTAGGACTAGCGGGGGGCCCAGTAATGAGCAGTTCTTC
TRBD1,TRBV19,TRBJ1-1,-,CASSPNRGRNTEAFF,TGTGCCAGTAGTCCTAACAGGGGACGCAACACTGAAGCTTTCTTT